This T cell receptor (beta chain) comes out of a study of Graves' ophthalmopathy and Graves' hyperthyroidism. V shed 3 bases and J shed 5 bases, with 15 bases lying between them. Germline V lookup: CDR1 SGHRS, CDR2 YFSETQ. This CDR3 spans 14 amino acids. As the template, RNA transcripts were used to amplify TCR beta CDR3 regions. RT-PCR in the first round used HTBI primers; a second-round multiplex PCR followed. TCRdb reprocessed the multiplex PCR reads via MiXCR and lists one record per CDR3 protein. The sample consists of 650,000 to 900,000 distinct CDR3 sequences, 40% of them appearing once. The chain carries TRBV5-1 and TRBJ2-7; D is possibly TRBD1 (6 bases). The sample was peripheral blood. This clonotype was sampled from an adult man with Graves' ophthalmopathy. CDR3 amino acids: CASSSRTAQDEQYF. The DNA for the CDR3 is TGCGCCAGCAGCTCACGGACAGCCCAAGACGAGCAGTACTTC.